The 21 T cell receptor beta chains presented below share a single source sample, sequenced in a study of blood T cell repertoires in COVID-19. Repertoires were generated with immunoSEQ multiplex PCR, while TCRdb's copy carries only in-frame clones and drops some. The sample comprises approximately 150,000 clones, 75% to 90% of which are singletons, and over 10% rests with the top ten. The sequenced sample consisted of peripheral blood. These TCRs come from a man aged 18-30 years with COVID-19, enrolled during active disease.

About this clone: An end of the junction differs from the germline gene, which may be a read error. The chain links TRBV7-6 to TRBJ2-3; TRBD2 aligns across 9 bases. The CDR3 has 15 amino acids. Germline lookup yields CDR1 SGHVS and CDR2 FNYEAQ. In nucleotides, the CDR3 is TGTGCCAGCACCTTAACCGGACTAGCGACAGATACGCAGTATTTT. It translates to CASTLTGLATDTQYF. Full variable domain (missing parts from reference TRBV7-6 and TRBJ2-3): GAGVSQSPRYKVTKRGQDVALRCDPISGHVSLYWYRQALGQGPEFLTYFNYEAQQDKSGLPNDRFSAERPEGSISTLTIQRTEQRDSAMYRCASTLTGLATDTQYFGPGTRLTVL.

In this sample, this clone turned up a few times. The rearrangement joins TRBV19 to TRBJ1-5; 7 nucleotides line up with TRBD1. This CDR3 comprises 12 residues. CDR1 and CDR2 (germline): LNHDA, SQIVND (reference sequence). V lost 5 bases to trimming and J lost 10 bases; unmatched junction nucleotides: 5. The CDR3 spells CASSPRDRPQHF. In DNA, the CDR3 is TGTGCCAGTAGTCCCCGGGACAGACCCCAGCATTTT.

The chain's CDR3 is CASRAGRGSIEQYF. The CDR3 DNA follows: TGCGCCAGCAGGGCAGGGCGCGGTTCCATCGAGCAGTACTTC. The chain recombines TRBV5-1 with TRBJ2-7; a possible D gene is TRBD1 (5 bases). Trimming took 5 bases from V and 6 from J, leaving 18 bases between them. CDR3 size: 14 residues. Germline V gene lookup returns CDR1 SGHRS and CDR2 YFSETQ.

The V gene is TRBV3-1 (or the pseudogene TRBV3-2), the J gene TRBJ2-5, with D possibly matching TRBD2 (5 bases). The germline CDR1 and CDR2 sequences are LGHDT and YNNKEL (reference sequence). The V end lost 1 base, the J end lost 5 bases, and 11 bases lay between the germline ends. The CDR3 sequence is 14 residues long. The CDR3 sequence: CASSQVEGLETQYF. DNA of the CDR3: TGTGCCAGCAGCCAAGTCGAGGGTTTGGAGACCCAGTACTTC.

The chain carries TRBV11-2 and TRBJ2-7, with TRBD2 as a possible D gene (6 bases). Germline V gives CDR1 SGHAT, CDR2 FQNNGV. The CDR3 loop spans 14 amino acids. V was shortened by 8 bases and J by 6 bases, with 20 bases between the two germline ends. CDR3 sequence reads: CASRWGGGAREQYF. CDR3 bases: TGTGCCAGCCGGTGGGGAGGAGGGGCGCGCGAGCAGTACTTC.

The rearrangement links TRBV27 to TRBJ1-2; D is ambiguous. CDR3 length: 13 amino acids. The V end was cut by 0 bases, the J end by 3 bases, with 5 bases between. The V gene's germline CDR1 is MNHEY and CDR2 SMNVEV (reference sequence). The chain's CDR3 is CASSLSSDYGYTF. The CDR3 DNA is TGTGCCAGCAGTTTATCTTCGGACTATGGCTACACCTTC.

The rearrangement links TRBV7-8 to TRBJ2-7, with TRBD1 matching 7 bases. V dropped 3 bases and J dropped 2; count of bases not matched to a gene: 4. The CDR3 runs to 14 residues. Germline V gene sequence: CDR1 SGHVS, CDR2 FQNEAQ. The CDR3 DNA sequence: TGTGCCAGCAGCTTCGCCGGGACAGCCTACGAGCAGTACTTC. It codes for CASSFAGTAYEQYF.

This rearrangement joins TRBV21-1 to TRBJ1-2; the table assigns TRBD1, which was not confirmed against the DNA. TRBV21-1 is annotated as a pseudogene. This CDR3 is 18 amino acids long. The CDR3 DNA reads TGTGCCAGCAGCAAAGGGGCCCCCGACAGGGGGCAGGAGTATGGCTACACCTTC. Protein product: CASSKGAPDRGQEYGYTF.

The rearrangement joins TRBV5-4 to TRBJ2-3; weak D call: TRBD2 (5 bases). Germline CDR1 SGHNT, CDR2 YYREEE (reference sequence). The CDR3 runs 14 residues. Trimming pared 1 base from V and 0 bases from J, leaving 6 bases between. This CDR3 is CASSLSGSTDTQYF. As DNA, the CDR3 is TGTGCCAGCAGCTTGAGCGGAAGCACAGATACGCAGTATTTT.

The V call is TRBV14, the J call TRBJ2-7; D remains ambiguous. This CDR3 region has 14 residues. Deletions cut 0 bases from V and 7 bases from J, with 13 bases between. Germline V gives CDR1 SGHDN, CDR2 FVKESK. CDR3 loop: CASSQEYTASEQYF. DNA for the CDR3: TGTGCCAGCAGCCAAGAGTATACAGCTTCAGAGCAGTACTTC. Based on the CDR3 plus reference TRBV14 and TRBJ2-7, the full variable domain is EAGVTQFPSHSVIEKGQTVTLRCDPISGHDNLYWYRRVMGKEIKFLLHFVKESKQDESGMPNNRFLAERTGGTYSTLKVQPAELEDSGVYFCASSQEYTASEQYFGPGTRLTVT.

J is TRBJ2-3 and V is TRBV29-1, with D maybe TRBD2 (5 bases). Trimming took 3 bases from V and 1 from J, leaving 11 bases between them. Germline CDR1 and CDR2: SQVTM and ANQGSEA. The CDR3 contains 14 residues. CDR3 DNA: TGCAGCGTTGATGAGGGATTCGGCACAGATACGCAGTATTTT. It is translated as CSVDEGFGTDTQYF.

The rearrangement uses TRBV2 and TRBJ2-7; a possible D gene is TRBD2 (6 bases). This CDR3 has 15 residues. V shed 6 bases and J shed 0 bases, with 15 bases lying between them. Germline V CDR1 and CDR2: SNHLY, FYNNEI. CDR3 region: CASRRLGDPSYEQYF. CDR3 coding DNA: TGTGCCAGCAGGAGACTAGGGGATCCCTCCTACGAGCAGTACTTC.

This chain connects TRBV30 to TRBJ1-5; 7 nucleotides align to TRBD1. V trimming: 1 base; J trimming: 2 bases; junction bases outside the gene matches: 2. The germline V gene has CDR1 GTSNPN and CDR2 SVGIG (reference sequence). This CDR3 is built from 14 residues. For the CDR3, the DNA is TGTGCCTGGAGTGGGCAGGGGGGCAATCAGCCCCAGCATTTT. Translation gives CAWSGQGGNQPQHF.

V and J are TRBV5-6 and TRBJ2-7; D perhaps matches TRBD1 (6 bases). V gave up 4 bases and J gave up 2 bases, with 16 bases separating them. In germline, CDR1 is SGHDT, CDR2 YYEEEE. The CDR3 covers 15 residues. CDR3 sequence reads: CASSAGTPIPYEQYF. CDR3 DNA: TGTGCCAGCAGCGCCGGGACACCCATACCCTACGAGCAGTACTTC.

The chain recombines TRBV4-1 with TRBJ2-7; D is possibly TRBD2 (5 bases). Germline CDR1 is MGHRA and CDR2 is YSYEKL. The V gene lost 3 bases and the J gene lost 5 bases, with 17 bases spanning the gap. There are 15 residues in the CDR3. CDR3 sequence: CASSQRDYSSHEQYF. The CDR3 coding sequence is TGCGCCAGCAGCCAGCGAGACTATAGCAGCCACGAGCAGTACTTC.

The rearrangement links TRBV14 to TRBJ1-1; 8 nucleotides line up with TRBD1. The J segment lost 3 bases and the V segment lost 3 bases, leaving 12 bases of the junction unmatched. This CDR3 has 17 amino acids. Germline loops: CDR1 SGHDN, CDR2 FVKESK. DNA of the CDR3: TGTGCCAGCAGCCAGCGCCCAGGGGGCTATCTGGACACTGAAGCTTTCTTT. It encodes CASSQRPGGYLDTEAFF.

The V gene is TRBV9, the J gene TRBJ1-2; TRBD1 might be the D (5 bases). Germline V gives CDR1 SGDLS, CDR2 YYNGEE. Deletions cut 3 bases from V and 8 bases from J, with 20 bases between. There are 15 residues in the CDR3. CDR3 DNA: TGTGCCAGCAGCGCGTCCGGGACTCCAATGGGAGGCTACACCTTC. This sequence encodes CASSASGTPMGGYTF. The full variable domain, its missing parts supplied by reference TRBV9 and TRBJ1-2, is DSGVTQTPKHLITATGQRVTLRCSPRSGDLSVYWYQQSLDQGLQFLIQYYNGEERAKGNILERFSAQQFPDLHSELNLSSLELGDSALYFCASSASGTPMGGYTFGSGTRLTVV.

The V call is TRBV29-1, the J call TRBJ1-2; tentative D call: TRBD1 (6 bases). V was cut by 0 bases and J by 4 bases, with 21 bases left in between. In germline, CDR1 is SQVTM, CDR2 ANQGSEA. The CDR3 is 17 amino acids. CDR3 bases: TGCAGCGTTGAAGATCGGATGCCGCCAGGGGTGAGCTATGGCTACACCTTC. This gives the protein CSVEDRMPPGVSYGYTF.

The J gene is TRBJ2-5, the V gene TRBV7-2; D unresolved. The CDR3 covers 14 residues. The ends were cut back, 6 bases at V and 2 bases at J, with 13 bases in the middle. Per the germline V gene, CDR1 is SGHTA and CDR2 is FQGNSA. The CDR3 protein is CASSLRAEQETQYF. The DNA of the CDR3 is TGTGCCAGCAGTTTGAGAGCTGAACAAGAGACCCAGTACTTC.

This CDR3 reads CASSLGWTGDYEQYF. For the CDR3, the DNA is TGTGCCAGCAGCCTTGGTTGGACAGGGGACTACGAGCAGTACTTC. The chain combines TRBV7-9 with TRBJ2-7; 9 bases align to TRBD1. V was pared by 5 bases and J by 3 bases, with 8 bases of the junction left unmatched. This CDR3 comprises 15 residues. Germline V gene sequence: CDR1 SEHNR, CDR2 FQNEAQ (reference sequence).

The V call is TRBV4-2, the J call TRBJ2-5; 7 bases agree with TRBD1. The germline gives CDR1 LGHNA, CDR2 YNFKEQ. CDR3 size: 16 residues. J gave up 5 bases and V 1 base, and 10 bases lay outside the gene matches. The CDR3 DNA is TGTGCCAGCAGCCAAGGAGGGGGCACCTCTGGGGAGACCCAGTACTTC. It codes for CASSQGGGTSGETQYF.